This T cell receptor beta chain was sequenced during a study of regulatory T cells in long-lasting Graves disease. The study, taken as a whole, reports: Patients with persistent disease shared some 3,000 public clonotypes, outpacing the approximately 920 shared by new patients.

The CDR3 loop spans 11 amino acids. The V end lost 9 bases, the J end lost 4 bases, and 6 bases lay between the germline ends. Germline lookup yields CDR1 KGHDR and CDR2 SFDVKD. Time point noted: newly diagnosed GD, antithyroid drugs for less than 3 months. RNA extracted from PBMCs served as the sequencing template. In this cohort, patients came from an endocrinology department located in Xi'an, China. Concerning this clonotype: Its target is unknown.

Construction of the TCR beta libraries employed iRepertoire HTBI primers in conjunction with Arm-PCR of CDR3 regions. In the study's own analysis: Identified segments across samples numbered just over 60 TRBV and about 13 TRBJ. TCRdb used MiXCR to reprocess the multiplex PCR reads, holding one entry per CDR3 protein. These V and J calls originate from TCRdb's pipeline instead of the authors' own analysis. Here the sample spans 620,000 or so distinct CDR3 sequences, 16% being singletons. Another study also made use of these data, one on T cells in Graves' hyperthyroidism and ophthalmopathy. That investigation notes: Stable disease denoted Graves' hyperthyroidism without ophthalmopathy progression within 18 months.

The chain employs TRBV24-1 and TRBJ1-3; D is ambiguous. Source: peripheral blood mononuclear cells (PBMCs), taken at new diagnosis, from a patient treated with antithyroid drugs. This sequence was found in a woman aged 25 to 39 with Graves disease. CDR3 sequence: CATREGNTIYF. Written as DNA, the CDR3 is TGTGCCACCCGCGAGGGAAACACCATATATTTT.